This entry lists 9 T cell receptor beta chains sequenced from one sample in a study of cytomegalovirus exposure and HLA in healthy donors. Researchers ran the PCR with 60 Vbeta and 13 Jbeta primers. Clones were sequenced by immunoSEQ multiplex PCR, and TCRdb holds only the in-frame ones, with some missing. The table lists fewer than 150,000 clones, around 75% of them singletons. Sequenced material: PBMCs. The receptor set was obtained from a man aged 25-45 years in good health and CMV-seronegative.

The genes are TRBV6-5 and TRBJ2-4; a weak D match, TRBD2 (5 bases). The ends were cut back, 7 bases at V and 7 bases at J, with 8 bases in the middle. CDR1 is MNHEY, CDR2 SVGAGI, per germline. This CDR3 spans 11 amino acids. Written as DNA, the CDR3 is TGTGCCAGCACGGGGATGAACATTCAGTACTTC. Translated, it gives CASTGMNIQYF.

This chain uses TRBV7-2 with TRBJ2-1; the match to TRBD2 covers 13 bases. Germline lookup yields CDR1 SGHTA and CDR2 FQGNSA. V was clipped by 0 bases and J by 11 bases; unmatched bases: 4. This CDR3 is built from 15 residues. The CDR3 sequence is CASSLATSGRTKQFF. The DNA of the CDR3 is TGTGCCAGCAGCTTAGCGACTAGCGGGAGGACCAAGCAGTTCTTC.

The genes are TRBV28 and TRBJ1-2; TRBD1 matches 7 bases. The germline gives CDR1 MDHEN, CDR2 SYDVKM. After removal of 6 bases from V and 0 bases from J, the junction contained 10 bases not matched to a gene. This CDR3 is built from 16 residues. CDR3 in DNA: TGTGCCAGCAGCGCGGACAGGTTGGCTACTAACTATGGCTACACCTTC. It yields the protein CASSADRLATNYGYTF.

This clone came up a few times. V and J are TRBV27 and TRBJ2-7; D may be TRBD2 (5 bases). Trimming shortened V by 5 bases and J by 0 bases, and 17 bases separated the two germline ends. Germline V gene data show CDR1 as MNHEY and CDR2 as SMNVEV (reference sequence). The CDR3 has 16 residues. This CDR3 reads CASSASMGPRSYEQYF. DNA of the CDR3: TGTGCCAGCAGTGCTAGCATGGGCCCCCGCTCCTACGAGCAGTACTTC.

The chain is built from TRBV13 and TRBJ2-2; TRBD2 matches at 7 bases. The germline gives CDR1 PRHDT, CDR2 FYEKMQ (reference sequence). V shed 2 bases and J 7 bases; nucleotides not matched to a gene: 10. This CDR3 is 16 amino acids long. As DNA, the CDR3 is TGTGCCAGCAGCTTAAGGGATAGCGGGTATCTCGGGGAGCTGTTTTTT. It encodes CASSLRDSGYLGELFF.

The gene calls are TRBV5-4 and TRBJ1-6; 10 bases match TRBD1. CDR1 SGHNT and CDR2 YYREEE come from the germline V gene (reference sequence). The CDR3 sequence is 15 residues long. J was trimmed by 9 bases and V by 1 base; bases with no gene match: 4. The CDR3 loop is CASSLRDRGGSPLHF. The DNA for the CDR3 is TGTGCCAGCAGCTTGCGGGACAGGGGAGGTTCACCCCTCCACTTT. The complete variable domain, with remaining parts taken from reference TRBV5-4 and TRBJ1-6, reads ETGVTQSPTHLIKTRGQQVTLRCSSQSGHNTVSWYQQALGQGPQFIFQYYREEENGRGNFPPRFSGLQFPNYSSELNVNALELDDSALYLCASSLRDRGGSPLHFGNGTRLTVT.

The chain links TRBV28 to TRBJ2-7; TRBD2 matches 10 bases. Germline CDR1 and CDR2: MDHEN and SYDVKM. The CDR3 runs to 15 residues. V lost 7 bases to trimming and J lost 7 bases; unmatched junction nucleotides: 13. DNA of the CDR3: TGTGCCAGCACCCCCGGAGCGGGAGGGCTAAAAGAGCAGTACTTC. Amino acid sequence: CASTPGAGGLKEQYF.

The gene calls are TRBV5-1 and TRBJ1-6; 7 bases align to TRBD1. V lost 7 bases to trimming and J lost 8 bases; unmatched junction nucleotides: 6. Germline V CDR1 and CDR2: SGHRS, YFSETQ. This CDR3 has 13 residues. Here the CDR3 reads CASGNDRDSPLHF. For the CDR3, the DNA is TGCGCCAGCGGAAATGACAGGGATTCACCCCTCCACTTT.

V usage is TRBV6-1 and J usage is TRBJ2-2, with 8 bases that match TRBD1. J lost 9 bases, V lost 5 bases, and 5 bases had no gene match. Per the germline V gene, CDR1 is MNHNS and CDR2 is SASEGT. The CDR3 sequence is 13 residues long. CDR3 sequence reads: CASSHDRGRELFF. The CDR3 nucleotides are TGTGCCAGCAGTCACGACAGGGGCCGGGAGCTGTTTTTT.